Only a few counts were recorded for the clone carrying this TCR beta chain. This sample stems from a study of response to subunit inactivated influenza vaccine. Trimming pared 0 bases from V and 5 bases from J, leaving 8 bases between. The CDR3 is 14 amino acids. Germline V lookup: CDR1 LGHDT, CDR2 YNNKEL (reference sequence). MiXCR was run by TCRdb on the RT-PCR reads, yielding one entry per CDR3 protein. The sample has 280,000 or so distinct CDR3 sequences, 20% to 25% seen once. The chain combines TRBV3-1 with TRBJ1-5; D not certain. Sequences were derived from PBMCs from blood, sampled less than 22 months after vaccination. This receptor was identified in a man between 50 and 69 years old who received an inactivated influenza vaccine. Here the CDR3 reads CASSQDSADQPQHF. CDR3 bases: TGTGCCAGCAGCCAAGATTCCGCGGATCAGCCCCAGCATTTT. The full variable domain, in which reference TRBV3-1 and TRBJ1-5 provide the parts outside the CDR3, is DTAVSQTPKYLVTQMGNDKSIKCEQNLGHDTMYWYKQDSKKFLKIMFSYNNKELIINETVPNRFSPKSPDKAHLNLHINSLELGDSAVYFCASSQDSADQPQHFGDGTRLSIL.